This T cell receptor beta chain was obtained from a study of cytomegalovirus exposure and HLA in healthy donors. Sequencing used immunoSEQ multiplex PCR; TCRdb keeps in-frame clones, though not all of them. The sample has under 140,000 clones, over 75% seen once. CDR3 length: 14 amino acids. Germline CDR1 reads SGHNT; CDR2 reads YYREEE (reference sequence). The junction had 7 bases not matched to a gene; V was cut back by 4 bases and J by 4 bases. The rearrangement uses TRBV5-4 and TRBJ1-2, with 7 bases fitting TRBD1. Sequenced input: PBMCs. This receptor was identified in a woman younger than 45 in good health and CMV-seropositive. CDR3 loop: CASSPETGFYGYTF. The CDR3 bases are TGTGCCAGCAGCCCTGAGACAGGGTTCTATGGCTACACCTTC.